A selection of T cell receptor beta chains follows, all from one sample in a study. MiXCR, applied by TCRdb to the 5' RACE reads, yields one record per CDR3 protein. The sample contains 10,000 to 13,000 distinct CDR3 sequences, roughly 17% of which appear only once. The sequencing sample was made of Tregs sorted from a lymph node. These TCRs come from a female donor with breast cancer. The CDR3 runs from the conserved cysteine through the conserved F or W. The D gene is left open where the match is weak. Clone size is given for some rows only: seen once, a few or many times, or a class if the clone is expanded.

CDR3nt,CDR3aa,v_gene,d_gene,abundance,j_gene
TGTGCCAGCACCATCTTCTCTGGGGCCAACGTCCTGACTTTC,CASTIFSGANVLTF,TRBV3-1,.,many,TRBJ2-6
TGTGCCAGCAGTTTGGGGGATGCGACCTTCTACTCTGGAAACACCATATATTTT,CASSLGDATFYSGNTIYF,TRBV12-3/TRBV12-4,.,many,TRBJ1-3
TGTGCCAGCAGCTTGAGGGCCGCCTTTTACAAAGAGCAGTTCTTC,CASSLRAAFYKEQFF,TRBV7-2,.,.,TRBJ2-1
TGTGCCAGCAGCCGACCCGGGACACTCAACGCCGGGGAGCTGTTTTTT,CASSRPGTLNAGELFF,TRBV4-1,.,.,TRBJ2-2
TGCGCCAGCAGCTTGGCCGAAGGGTCAGCTGAAGCTTTCTTT,CASSLAEGSAEAFF,TRBV5-1,.,medium-sized,TRBJ1-1
TGTGCCAGCAGCTTCCACGAGGCCGGAAACACCATATATTTT,CASSFHEAGNTIYF,TRBV7-9,.,medium-sized,TRBJ1-3
TGTGCCAGCAGTGGGTCTCGCTTTAAGGCACACGGCGAGCAGTACTTC,CASSGSRFKAHGEQYF,TRBV2,.,.,TRBJ2-7
TGCAGCGTTGCGGAGGGTGAAAATCTGTTTTTT,CSVAEGENLFF,TRBV29-1,.,.,TRBJ1-4
TGTGCCACCGCCCCAGCTGGGGCCAACGTCCTGACTTTC,CATAPAGANVLTF,TRBV27,.,medium-sized,TRBJ2-6
TGTGCCAGCAGTGTGCTGGCGACTGAAGCTTTCTTT,CASSVLATEAFF,TRBV6-1,.,.,TRBJ1-1
TGTGCCAGCAGCCTGGGGGTTTGGACAGATACGCAGTATTTT,CASSLGVWTDTQYF,TRBV7-2,.,medium-sized,TRBJ2-3